Each of the 8 T cell receptor beta chains below was sequenced from the same sample in a study of identical twins. One entry per CDR3 protein results from TCRdb running MiXCR on the 5' RACE reads. In the table there are some 1,600,000 distinct CDR3 sequences, 25% to 35% of which are singletons. The material sequenced was cord blood. Every receptor here comes from a newborn girl in good health.

The rearrangement uses TRBV3-1 and TRBJ2-7, with unresolved D. The CDR3 contains 14 residues. Trimming shortened V by 4 bases and J by 5 bases, and 15 bases separated the two germline ends. Germline V CDR1 and CDR2: LGHDT, YNNKEL (reference sequence). CDR3 amino acids: CASSLYAVRDEQYF. The CDR3 DNA reads as TGTGCCAGCAGCCTGTATGCGGTTCGGGACGAGCAGTACTTC.

The gene calls are TRBV6-1 and TRBJ1-1, with D perhaps TRBD1 (5 bases). Germline CDR1 is MNHNS and CDR2 is SASEGT. With 3 bases removed from V and 3 bases from J, the gap between germline ends came to 26 bases. The CDR3 is 19 amino acids. The CDR3 here is CASSDRDWGIRYLDTEAFF. DNA for the CDR3: TGTGCCAGCAGTGACCGCGACTGGGGGATCAGATATCTGGACACTGAAGCTTTCTTT.

The rearrangement uses TRBV9 and TRBJ2-3; D unclear. This CDR3 spans 15 amino acids. Trimming removed 0 bases at V and 2 bases at J, with 10 bases between. The germline gives CDR1 SGDLS, CDR2 YYNGEE. Written as DNA, the CDR3 is TGTGCCAGCAGCGTAGAGGGTTTCCCCACAGATACGCAGTATTTT. Protein sequence: CASSVEGFPTDTQYF.

This clonotype has only a few counts. The chain's CDR3 is CASSEQGDFALSSYNEQFF. The DNA for the CDR3 is TGTGCCAGCAGTGAACAGGGGGATTTCGCCCTAAGCTCCTACAATGAGCAGTTCTTC. The chain uses TRBV2 and TRBJ2-1, with 7 positions matching TRBD1. This CDR3 has 19 residues. Germline V gene data show CDR1 as SNHLY and CDR2 as FYNNEI. V lost 2 bases, J lost 0 bases, and 13 bases stayed unmatched.

A word on this clonotype: At one end the junction does not follow the germline gene, possibly because of a read error. The rearrangement joins TRBV28 to TRBJ1-2; maybe TRBD1 (5 bases). The CDR3 loop spans 15 amino acids. Per germline, CDR1 MDHEN and CDR2 SYDVKM. The CDR3 nucleotides are TGTGCCAGCGGAGGTGGGGGGACCGCCGTTCATGGCTGCACCTTC. Protein product: CASGGGGTAVHGCTF.

J is TRBJ2-5 and V is TRBV12-3 or TRBV12-4, with D perhaps TRBD2 (6 bases). This CDR3 spans 15 amino acids. The V and J ends lost 5 bases and 11 bases respectively, with 24 bases between them. In DNA, the CDR3 is TGTGCCAGCAGTCCCTGGAGGGACGGCACCAATGAGCAGTACTTC. It is translated as CASSPWRDGTNEQYF.

This clonotype has more than one count but fewer than ten. This chain uses TRBV11-2 with TRBJ1-1; D perhaps matches TRBD1 (5 bases). V lost 1 base and J 5 bases, leaving 20 bases between the germline ends. Per the germline V gene, CDR1 is SGHAT and CDR2 is FQNNGV. The CDR3 runs 17 residues. The CDR3 loop is CASSLGGEGRMGTEAFF. The CDR3 nucleotides are TGTGCCAGCAGCTTAGGGGGAGAGGGGAGGATGGGGACTGAAGCTTTCTTT.

This clonotype was picked up many times. This chain links TRBV9 with TRBJ2-7; 8 nucleotides match TRBD2. Looked up from germline, CDR1 is SGDLS and CDR2 is YYNGEE. The CDR3 consists of 15 residues. The junction had 4 bases not matched to a gene; V was cut back by 0 bases and J by 2 bases. CDR3 protein: CASSVEAGDTYEQYF. In nucleotides, the CDR3 is TGTGCCAGCAGCGTAGAAGCGGGGGATACCTACGAGCAGTACTTC.